Below, 13 T cell receptor beta chains from the same sample are listed, as sequenced in a study of blood T cell repertoires in COVID-19. Assay: immunoSEQ multiplex PCR; the TCRdb copy retains only in-frame clones and omits some. The sample holds about 410,000 clones, around nine tenths seen once. The sample taken for sequencing was peripheral blood. These receptors all stem from a woman aged 40-49 years with COVID-19, enrolled during active disease.

V and J are TRBV6-5 and TRBJ1-3; 7 bases are shared with TRBD1. V shed 6 bases, J shed 2 bases, and the junction held 7 bases outside the gene matches. This CDR3 has 15 residues. The germline CDR1 and CDR2 sequences are MNHEY and SVGAGI. In DNA, the CDR3 is TGTGCCAGCAGGGACTTTGGGACAGCTGGAAACACCATATATTTT. This encodes CASRDFGTAGNTIYF.

For the CDR3, the DNA is TGTGCCAGCAGAACCTACAGGGGCACAGATACGCAGTATTTT. Its translation: CASRTYRGTDTQYF. The chain links TRBV28 to TRBJ2-3; TRBD1 is a possible D gene (6 bases). The CDR3 spans 14 residues. Germline loops: CDR1 MDHEN, CDR2 SYDVKM. V lost 6 bases to trimming and J lost 1 base, with 11 bases between them.

The chain has TRBV5-1 and TRBJ2-7; D might be TRBD2 (5 bases). The V gene's germline CDR1 is SGHRS and CDR2 YFSETQ. The CDR3 sequence is 12 residues long. Deletions cut 1 base from V and 5 bases from J, with 7 bases between. CDR3 nucleotide sequence: TGCGCCAGCAGCTTGATCGGGAACGAGCAGTACTTC. This sequence encodes CASSLIGNEQYF.

The V call is TRBV10-3, the J call TRBJ2-1; 10 bases are a match to TRBD1. The CDR3 runs to 16 residues. V lost 3 bases to trimming and J lost 5 bases; unmatched junction nucleotides: 7. Germline lookup yields CDR1 ENHRY and CDR2 SYGVKD. The CDR3 bases are TGTGCCATCAGTGAAAGTCGGGACAGGGGTGACAATGAGCAGTTCTTC. The encoded protein is CAISESRDRGDNEQFF.

This clone was found once. For the CDR3, the DNA is TGTGCCAGCAGCCCCCGGACAGGGATACTTAACTATGGCTACACCTTC. The encoded protein is CASSPRTGILNYGYTF. This chain joins TRBV11-2 and TRBJ1-2, with 8 bases fitting TRBD1. V trimming: 5 bases; J trimming: 1 base; junction bases outside the gene matches: 9. CDR3 size: 16 residues. From germline, CDR1 is SGHAT and CDR2 FQNNGV.

The J gene is TRBJ2-7, the V gene TRBV5-1; D unclear. Looked up from germline, CDR1 is SGHRS and CDR2 is YFSETQ. The V gene lost 1 base and the J gene lost 6 bases, with 14 bases spanning the gap. The length of the CDR3 is 14 residues. This CDR3 reads CASSLSMASGEQYF. As DNA, the CDR3 is TGCGCCAGCAGCTTGTCCATGGCCAGTGGCGAGCAGTACTTC.

This clone came up once. This chain joins TRBV28 and TRBJ1-2; possibly TRBD1 for D (5 bases). There are 17 residues in the CDR3. V was shortened by 5 bases and J by 0 bases, with 19 bases between the two germline ends. CDR1 and CDR2 (germline): MDHEN, SYDVKM. This CDR3 reads CASSPPRGVLTNYGYTF. In nucleotides, the CDR3 is TGTGCCAGCAGTCCCCCTCGGGGGGTACTAACTAACTATGGCTACACCTTC.

The genes are TRBV9 and TRBJ1-2; 7 nucleotides align to TRBD1. Unmatched junction bases numbered 9, after V lost 1 base and J lost 0 bases. Germline CDR1 SGDLS, CDR2 YYNGEE. The CDR3 is 17 amino acids. CDR3 sequence reads: CASSVTGDGYSNYGYTF. In DNA, the CDR3 is TGTGCCAGCAGCGTAACAGGGGACGGATACTCTAACTATGGCTACACCTTC.

The chain couples TRBV4-3 to TRBJ1-5, with D uncertain. Germline lookup yields CDR1 LGHNA and CDR2 YSLEER. The CDR3 spans 13 residues. Between the trimmed V and J ends, which lost 0 bases and 7 bases, there was a span of 7 bases. CDR3 in DNA: TGCGCCAGCAGCCAAGATTTTGGCCAGCCCCAGCATTTT. This gives the protein CASSQDFGQPQHF.

This clone was detected once. The chain joins TRBV9 to TRBJ1-4, with unresolved D. This CDR3 contains 14 residues. Trimming took off 4 bases at V and 3 bases at J, with 10 bases between the two ends. Germline values: CDR1 SGDLS, CDR2 YYNGEE. In nucleotides, the CDR3 is TGTGCCAGCAGCCCGATCGTAGCTAATGAAAAACTGTTTTTT. It translates to CASSPIVANEKLFF.

This chain connects TRBV20-1 to TRBJ1-2; D remains ambiguous. The ends were cut back, 3 bases at V and 4 bases at J, with 9 bases in the middle. Germline-derived CDR1 and CDR2 are DFQATT and SNEGSKA (reference sequence). The CDR3 extends over 12 amino acids. Here the CDR3 DNA reads TGCAGTGCTAGTGAAGCAGGCTATGGCTACACCTTC. It encodes CSASEAGYGYTF.

This rearrangement joins TRBV5-5 to TRBJ1-4; D is perhaps TRBD1 (5 bases). Germline lookup yields CDR1 SGHKS and CDR2 YYEKEE (reference sequence). Trimming cost V 1 base and J 5 bases, with 6 bases left between them. The CDR3 consists of 13 residues. The CDR3 bases are TGTGCCAGCAGCTTGCCAGGGAATGAAAAACTGTTTTTT. Protein sequence: CASSLPGNEKLFF.

This clone has just a few counts. The V and J genes are TRBV11-2 and TRBJ1-2, with 7 bases that match TRBD1. Trimming removed 5 bases from V and 7 bases from J; junction bases left unmatched: 4. This CDR3 has 12 amino acids. Per the germline V gene, CDR1 is SGHAT and CDR2 is FQNNGV. The CDR3: CASSPDRAGYTF. The CDR3 DNA reads TGTGCCAGCAGCCCTGACAGGGCTGGCTACACCTTC.